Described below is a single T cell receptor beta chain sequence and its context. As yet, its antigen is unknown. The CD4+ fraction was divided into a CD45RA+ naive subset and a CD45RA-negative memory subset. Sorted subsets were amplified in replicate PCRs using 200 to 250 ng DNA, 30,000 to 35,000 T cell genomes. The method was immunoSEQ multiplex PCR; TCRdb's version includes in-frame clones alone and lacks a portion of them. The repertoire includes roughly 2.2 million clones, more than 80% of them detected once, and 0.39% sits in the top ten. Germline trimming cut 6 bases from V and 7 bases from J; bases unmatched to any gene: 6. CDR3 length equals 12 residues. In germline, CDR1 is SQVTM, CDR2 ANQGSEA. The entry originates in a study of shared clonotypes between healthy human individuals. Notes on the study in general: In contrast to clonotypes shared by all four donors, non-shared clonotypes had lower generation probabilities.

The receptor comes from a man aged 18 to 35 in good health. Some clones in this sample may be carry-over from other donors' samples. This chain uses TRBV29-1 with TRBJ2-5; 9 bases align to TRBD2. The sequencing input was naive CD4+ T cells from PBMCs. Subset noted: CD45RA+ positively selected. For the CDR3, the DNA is TGCAGCGTCCCCGTGACTAGCGGGACCCAGTACTTC. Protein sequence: CSVPVTSGTQYF.